This TCR beta chain was profiled in a study of T cells in Graves' hyperthyroidism and ophthalmopathy. This CDR3 is built from 14 residues. V gave up 4 bases and J gave up 4 bases; unmatched junction bases: 5. Germline V gene data show CDR1 as KGHDR and CDR2 as SFDVKD. This clonotype was found many times. Amplification of TCR beta CDR3 regions used RNA as the template. During a first-round RT-PCR of the TCR CDR3, the HTBI primer set was used. In TCRdb, the multiplex PCR reads were re-called with MiXCR into one record per CDR3 protein. Among 750,000 to 900,000 distinct CDR3 sequences, more than 30% were seen once, and the ten largest hold about 8.9%.

The V and J genes are TRBV24-1 and TRBJ2-7; 8 nucleotides line up with TRBD2. Sequencing was performed on blood. This TCR was sampled from a man younger than 35 with Graves' hyperthyroidism. In DNA, the CDR3 is TGTGCCACCAGTGAAAGCGGGAGATTTTACGAGCAGTACTTC. This codes for CATSESGRFYEQYF.